This TCR beta chain emerged from a study of blood T cell repertoires in COVID-19 (TCRdb year 2020). A note on the overall study: Samples from collaborators originated in the United States, Italy and Spain and spanned both the acute and convalescent phases of COVID-19. Where HLA class I and class II types were available, the types were taken from metadata supplied by the sample provider, not from assay-based typing. The dataset comprised deeply sampled blood TCRbeta repertoires from subjects exposed to, actively infected with, or recovered from COVID-19. The repertoires were released in a freely available public database intended as a resource for research on the immune response to SARS-CoV-2. Samples came from the ongoing ImmuneRACE study (first 160 participants) plus 1,254 subjects from 6 global collaborators. The material from the prospective study consisted of cDNA or gDNA derived from T cells, B-cell-depleted T cells, or PBMCs. Sample metadata almost always included a de-identified subject ID, COVID-19 status, age in years and sex.

The investigation overall reported the following: How much clinical and demographic metadata was included differed by source and by participant, and the metadata was provided uncurated.

TCRbeta CDR3 regions were amplified from genomic DNA using the immunoSEQ Assay, a bias-controlled multiplex PCR. Turning to the authors' computational methods: The number of nucleated cells in each sample was estimated from the amplification of reference gene primers within the assay. Sequence reads were collapsed and filtered to measure the absolute abundance of every unique TCRbeta CDR3 rearrangement. For each sample, productive Simpson clonality was calculated as the square root of Simpson's diversity index over productive rearrangements. Sourced from immuneACCESS, this table was stored by TCRdb with only in-frame sequences that have V and J called. A share of the clones is absent; for the studies checked, an unresolved V gene accounts for under half, and the remainder has no known explanation. V, J and clone size are those of that table, while D and trimming were read from the DNA. This sample is represented by 100,000 or so clones; roughly 92% of them were singletons. Of the sample, roughly 5% falls within the top ten clones.

The CDR3 numbers 14 residues from cysteine through phenylalanine. The retained sequence is limited to the CDR3, 42 bases, with the frame set at the first base. CDR1 and CDR2, looked up from the germline V gene (reference sequence), are GTSNPN and SVGIG. For this chain, trimming is 4 bases at the V end and 3 bases at the J end, and the number of junction bases without a gene match is 5. Collaborating institutions collected whole blood in K2EDTA tubes following their own protocols. For TCRbeta analysis, collaborators shipped samples as frozen whole blood, isolated PBMCs, or DNA extracted from either of those sample types. Of note for this clone: Its antigen specificity is not known. Nothing much larger sits one base from this clone, and base qualities are not available.

The sequenced sample was peripheral blood. This clonotype was sampled from a man in his 70s with acute or convalescent COVID-19. Recombination joined TRBV30 with TRBJ2-2; 7 central nucleotides agree with TRBD1. The base sequence is TGTGCCTGGATGGGACAGCAATACACCGGGGAGCTGTTTTTT. This yields the protein CAWMGQQYTGELFF.